Following are 8 T cell receptor beta chains from one sample sequenced in a study of radiation and T cells in renal cell carcinoma. Documented time point: baseline pretreatment blood. Treatment given: 15 Gy SBRT to primary tumor, nephrectomy 4 weeks later. Data came from immunoSEQ multiplex PCR; TCRdb stores just in-frame clones and leaves some out. The sample records about 59,000 clones, 65% to 85% being singletons. Material: blood, obtained from a patient whose treatment included radiotherapy and nephrectomy. These receptors were collected from a man in his 60s with renal cell carcinoma.

This clone was counted once. The chain combines TRBV28 with TRBJ1-1; no definite D call. The germline V gene has CDR1 MDHEN and CDR2 SYDVKM. Trimming shortened V by 6 bases and J by 1 base, and 0 bases separated the two germline ends. The CDR3 is 10 amino acids. The CDR3: CASRNTEAFF. DNA of the CDR3: TGTGCCAGCAGGAACACTGAAGCTTTCTTT. Combining the CDR3 with reference TRBV28 and TRBJ1-1 gives the whole variable domain DVKVTQSSRYLVKRTGEKVFLECVQDMDHENMFWYRQDPGLGLRLIYFSYDVKMKEKGDIPEGYSVSREKKERFSLILESASTNQTSMYLCASRNTEAFFGQGTRLTVV.

V is TRBV6-5 and J is TRBJ2-1; the match to TRBD2 covers 11 bases. Losses at the gene ends were 5 bases for V and 10 bases for J; bases not matched to a gene: 7. The CDR3 runs to 14 residues. Germline V lookup: CDR1 MNHEY, CDR2 SVGAGI. CDR3 in amino acids: CASSRRRTSGEQFF. In DNA, the CDR3 is TGTGCCAGCAGTCGCCGCCGGACTAGCGGGGAGCAGTTCTTC.

The chain has TRBV7-9 and TRBJ2-3; TRBD1 is a possible D gene (5 bases). The length of the CDR3 is 13 residues. CDR1 and CDR2 from the germline V gene are SEHNR and FQNEAQ (reference sequence). The CDR3 DNA reads as TGTGCTCAGGGTTCGCTTAGCACAGATACGCAGTATTTT. Translation gives CAQGSLSTDTQYF.

This clone came up a few times. This chain joins TRBV6-1 and TRBJ1-2, with D unclear. Germline V gives CDR1 MNHNS, CDR2 SASEGT. V was shortened by 1 base and J by 2 bases, with 11 bases between the two germline ends. The CDR3 is 15 amino acids. In nucleotides, the CDR3 is TGTGCCAGCAGTGAAGACAGCTTTGAAAACTATGGCTACACCTTC. It translates to CASSEDSFENYGYTF.

This clone was found a few times. The rearrangement links TRBV4-1 to TRBJ2-5, with unresolved D. This CDR3 has 14 amino acids. The V gene's germline CDR1 is MGHRA and CDR2 YSYEKL. Deletions cut 2 bases from V and 5 bases from J, with 12 bases between. CDR3 DNA sequence: TGCGCCAGCAGCCAATGGTCCCCGGGCGAGACCCAGTACTTC. It yields the protein CASSQWSPGETQYF.

V is TRBV6-5 and J is TRBJ1-5; D unclear. There are 15 residues in the CDR3. Germline CDR1 and CDR2: MNHEY and SVGAGI. The V and J ends lost 0 bases and 4 bases respectively, with 10 bases between them. CDR3 residues: CASSYSVPGNQPQHF. In DNA form, the CDR3 reads TGTGCCAGCAGTTACTCGGTGCCAGGTAATCAGCCCCAGCATTTT.

V usage is TRBV30 and J usage is TRBJ1-3; D is undetermined. There are 13 residues in the CDR3. From germline, CDR1 is GTSNPN and CDR2 SVGIG (reference sequence). V lost 6 bases to trimming and J lost 4 bases, with 13 bases between them. The CDR3 loop reads CACSVLSGNTIYF. The DNA of the CDR3 is TGTGCCTGCTCCGTTTTATCCGGAAACACCATATATTTT.

The chain is built from TRBV7-9 and TRBJ2-4; 7 nucleotides agree with TRBD2. Germline trimming cut 5 bases from V and 1 base from J; bases unmatched to any gene: 11. This CDR3 is built from 17 residues. Germline CDR1 reads SEHNR; CDR2 reads FQNEAQ (reference sequence). DNA for the CDR3: TGTGCCAGCAGCGTACCTCCAGCGGGACGTGCCAAAAACATTCAGTACTTC. Its translation: CASSVPPAGRAKNIQYF.